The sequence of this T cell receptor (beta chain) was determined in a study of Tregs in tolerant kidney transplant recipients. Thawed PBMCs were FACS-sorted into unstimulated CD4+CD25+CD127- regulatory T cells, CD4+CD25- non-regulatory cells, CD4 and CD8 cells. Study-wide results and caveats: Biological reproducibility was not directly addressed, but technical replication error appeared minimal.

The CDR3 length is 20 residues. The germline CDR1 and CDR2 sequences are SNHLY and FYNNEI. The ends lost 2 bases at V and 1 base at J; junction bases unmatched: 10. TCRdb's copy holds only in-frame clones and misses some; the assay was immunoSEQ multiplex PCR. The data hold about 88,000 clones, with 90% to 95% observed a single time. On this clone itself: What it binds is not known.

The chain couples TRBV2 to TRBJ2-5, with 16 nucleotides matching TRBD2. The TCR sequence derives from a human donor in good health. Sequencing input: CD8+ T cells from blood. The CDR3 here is CASSEWGLAGGNPFQETQYF. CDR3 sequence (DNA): TGTGCCAGCAGTGAATGGGGACTAGCGGGAGGGAACCCCTTCCAAGAGACCCAGTACTTC.